In its sample, the clone carrying this TCR beta chain was seen a few times. With 2 bases removed from V and 0 bases from J, the gap between germline ends came to 17 bases. The CDR3 length is 17 residues. Germline lookup yields CDR1 GTSNPN and CDR2 SVGIG (reference sequence). These data are taken from a study of blood T cell repertoires in COVID-19. For the study at large: PBMCs, B-cell-depleted T cells, or T cells provided the cDNA or gDNA that made up the material.

How the authors handled the data: Nucleated cell number was recorded as an estimate derived from reference gene primer amplification. The data were produced by immunoSEQ multiplex PCR, yet TCRdb's version contains in-frame clones alone and is incomplete. V and J calls plus clone size are reproduced from that table; the DNA served to infer D and trimming. The table lists about 89,000 clones, around 87% of them singletons. The V and J genes are TRBV30 and TRBJ1-5; tentative D call: TRBD1 (5 bases). The receptor was isolated from a male donor with acute or convalescent COVID-19. The sequenced sample consisted of peripheral blood. As DNA, the CDR3 is TGTGCCTGGAGTCTCTCAGGGCAGGCATCTAGCAATCAGCCCCAGCATTTT. It translates to CAWSLSGQASSNQPQHF.